These 23 T cell receptor beta chains were all obtained from the same sample, sequenced in a study of blood T cells in healthy people across ages. A J-beta primer mix and a sample-barcoded 5' primer were used in a second PCR of roughly 6 to 11 cycles. MiXCR was run by TCRdb on the 5' RACE reads, yielding one entry per CDR3 protein. The sample has fewer than 1,200,000 distinct CDR3 sequences, approximately 25% seen once; the top ten hold less than 0.85%. The same data also went into a second study, on T cells of mothers and their children.

The sequenced sample consisted of blood. All receptors derive from a girl aged 2-9 years in good health.

A few counts support this clonotype. The chain uses TRBV3-1 and TRBJ2-1; D gene unclear. CDR1 and CDR2 from the germline V gene are LGHDT and YNNKEL (reference sequence). The length of the CDR3 is 12 residues. V lost 1 base to trimming and J lost 6 bases, with 4 bases between them. This CDR3 reads CASSQVPNEQFF. The CDR3 nucleotides are TGTGCCAGCAGCCAAGTTCCCAATGAGCAGTTCTTC.

This clonotype has only a few counts. This chain links TRBV12-3 or TRBV12-4 with TRBJ2-7; 8 nucleotides match TRBD2. The V gene end was trimmed by 4 bases and the J gene end by 5 bases; junction bases not matched to a gene: 7. This CDR3 has 14 residues. CDR3 region: CASSSSGRVDEQYF. The CDR3 DNA reads TGTGCCAGCAGTTCCAGCGGGAGAGTCGACGAGCAGTACTTC.

This clonotype was counted between two and nine times. The V and J genes are TRBV20-1 and TRBJ1-4; D unclear. Germline CDR1 and CDR2: DFQATT and SNEGSKA (reference sequence). V was clipped by 6 bases and J by 5 bases, with 16 bases between them. The CDR3 has 14 residues. Here the CDR3 reads CSASLFQMNEKLFF. DNA for the CDR3: TGCAGTGCCTCTTTATTCCAGATGAATGAAAAACTGTTTTTT.

The chain carries TRBV6-2 or TRBV6-3 and TRBJ2-1; 8 bases match TRBD2. This CDR3 is 17 amino acids long. J gave up 0 bases and V 4 bases, and 8 bases lay outside the gene matches. The V gene's germline CDR1 is MNHEY and CDR2 SVGEGT. DNA for the CDR3: TGTGCCAGCAGTTCTACTAGCGGTCCTTTCTCCTACAATGAGCAGTTCTTC. It codes for CASSSTSGPFSYNEQFF.

This clonotype was seen a handful of times. CDR3 in amino acids: CASSRAGEVRYEQFF. In DNA form, the CDR3 reads TGTGCCAGCAGCCGGGCGGGAGAGGTTCGTTATGAGCAGTTCTTC. The chain is built from TRBV7-9 and TRBJ2-7; 7 bases align to TRBD2. The DNA matches TRBJ2-1 better at its end, which makes the J call doubtful. Looked up from germline, CDR1 is SEHNR and CDR2 is FQNEAQ (reference sequence). The CDR3 totals 15 residues.

V usage is TRBV7-2 and J usage is TRBJ2-7, with 8 bases matching TRBD1. V lost 2 bases, J lost 4 bases, and 7 bases stayed unmatched. Germline CDR1 and CDR2: SGHTA and FQGNSA. CDR3 length: 15 residues. Here the CDR3 DNA reads TGTGCCAGCAGCTTACTACAGGGGGAAATATACGAGCAGTACTTC. It is translated as CASSLLQGEIYEQYF. Full variable domain (rest looked up from reference TRBV7-2 and TRBJ2-7): GAGVSQSPSNKVTEKGKDVELRCDPISGHTALYWYRQSLGQGLEFLIYFQGNSAPDKSGLPSDRFSAERTGGSVSTLTIQRTQQEDSAVYLCASSLLQGEIYEQYFGPGTRLTVT.

The rearrangement joins TRBV5-1 to TRBJ2-3, with D possibly TRBD2 on 5 matching bases. Trimming removed 6 bases from V and 0 bases from J, with 17 bases in between. CDR3 length: 16 residues. Germline CDR1 reads SGHRS; CDR2 reads YFSETQ. CDR3 in DNA: TGCGCCAGCATCGATGGGAGTAAAATTAGCACAGATACGCAGTATTTT. Encoded protein: CASIDGSKISTDTQYF.

In this sample, this clonotype turned up a few times. The chain combines TRBV3-1 with TRBJ2-5, with TRBD2 matching 12 bases. The CDR3 loop spans 17 amino acids. Germline V gives CDR1 LGHDT, CDR2 YNNKEL (reference sequence). V dropped 5 bases and J dropped 1; count of bases not matched to a gene: 8. CDR3 residues: CASSRHPGLAGQETQYF. CDR3 sequence (DNA): TGTGCCAGCAGCAGACATCCGGGACTAGCGGGCCAAGAGACCCAGTACTTC.

The V and J genes are TRBV7-8 and TRBJ1-6; a possible D gene is TRBD1 (6 bases). Between the trimmed V and J ends, which lost 5 bases and 2 bases, there was a span of 28 bases. This CDR3 comprises 21 residues. Germline V gene sequence: CDR1 SGHVS, CDR2 FQNEAQ. The CDR3 sequence is CASSTRPGDKGSAPYNSPLHF. The CDR3 bases are TGTGCCAGCAGCACGCGTCCTGGGGACAAAGGTTCAGCTCCCTATAATTCACCCCTCCACTTT. Full variable domain (rest looked up from reference TRBV7-8 and TRBJ1-6): GAGVSQSPRYKVAKRGQDVALRCDPISGHVSLFWYQQALGQGPEFLTYFQNEAQLDKSGLPSDRFFAERPEGSVSTLKIQRTQQEDSAVYLCASSTRPGDKGSAPYNSPLHFGNGTRLTVT.

The table lists this clonotype with a few counts. The rearrangement links TRBV7-2 to TRBJ2-5; no clear D gene. CDR1 SGHTA and CDR2 FQGNSA come from the germline V gene. V lost 1 base, J lost 7 bases, and 22 bases lay in between. The length of the CDR3 is 17 residues. As DNA, the CDR3 is TGTGCCAGCAGCTTAGTATATGGCGGATCCCTTAGACGGACCCAGTACTTC. Its translation: CASSLVYGGSLRRTQYF.

The DNA of the CDR3 is TGTGCCAGCAGCCATTTGACAGGCGGGGGCAAGAAAGAGATCGAGCAGTACTTC. Its protein product is CASSHLTGGGKKEIEQYF. V gene TRBV4-2 combines with J gene TRBJ2-5; weak D call: TRBD2 (7 bases). The closer fit of TRBJ2-7 to the DNA end suggests the J call may be wrong. Germline V lookup: CDR1 LGHNA, CDR2 YNFKEQ. The CDR3 loop spans 18 amino acids.

This clonotype was seen more than once but under ten times. This chain links TRBV6-2 or TRBV6-3 with TRBJ1-4; 8 nucleotides match TRBD1. The CDR3 runs to 14 residues. Trimming at V came to 5 bases and at J to 8 bases, leaving 7 bases not matched to a gene. Germline V CDR1 and CDR2: MNHEY, SVGEGT. This CDR3 is CASSLQGVGEKLFF. CDR3 DNA sequence: TGTGCCAGCAGTCTACAGGGGGTCGGGGAAAAACTGTTTTTT.

J is TRBJ2-3 and V is TRBV4-1; D perhaps matches TRBD2 (5 bases). Germline V gene data show CDR1 as MGHRA and CDR2 as YSYEKL. This CDR3 comprises 15 residues. Trimming took 0 bases from V and 2 from J, leaving 9 bases between them. The CDR3 region has the DNA TGCGCCAGCAGCCAAGATTCAGGACTCACAGATACGCAGTATTTT. Encoded protein: CASSQDSGLTDTQYF.

About this clonotype: One end of the junction varies from germline; a read error may be responsible. V usage is TRBV27 and J usage is TRBJ2-4; D remains unclear. The CDR3 consists of 13 residues. CDR1 is MNHEY, CDR2 SMNVEV, per germline (reference sequence). This CDR3 reads CTSRGRSLNIQYF. CDR3 DNA: TGTACCAGCAGAGGACGGAGTTTAAACATTCAGTACTTC.

The genes are TRBV28 and TRBJ1-1, with a tentative D call TRBD1 (5 bases). The CDR3 has 14 residues. The germline V gene encodes CDR1 MDHEN and CDR2 SYDVKM. Trimming removed 8 bases at V and 1 base at J, with 14 bases between. The chain's CDR3 is CASGQGGRNTEAFF. The CDR3 region has the DNA TGTGCCAGCGGGCAGGGAGGGAGGAACACTGAAGCTTTCTTT. Filled out from reference TRBV28 and TRBJ1-1, the complete variable domain reads DVKVTQSSRYLVKRTGEKVFLECVQDMDHENMFWYRQDPGLGLRLIYFSYDVKMKEKGDIPEGYSVSREKKERFSLILESASTNQTSMYLCASGQGGRNTEAFFGQGTRLTVV.

This clonotype was found a few times. CDR3 in amino acids: CSARQGSEAFF. The CDR3 nucleotides are TGCAGTGCTAGACAGGGATCTGAAGCTTTCTTT. The gene calls are TRBV20-1 and TRBJ1-1; tentative D call: TRBD1 (5 bases). V gave up 2 bases and J gave up 6 bases, with 7 bases separating them. Germline V gene data show CDR1 as DFQATT and CDR2 as SNEGSKA (reference sequence). The CDR3 is 11 residues long.

This clonotype showed up just a few times. The chain combines TRBV7-9 with TRBJ2-5; D is possibly TRBD1 (6 bases). Trimming shortened V by 5 bases and J by 7 bases, and 20 bases separated the two germline ends. This CDR3 has 15 amino acids. Germline CDR1 reads SEHNR; CDR2 reads FQNEAQ (reference sequence). The CDR3 nucleotides are TGTGCCAGCAGCCCGACAGGCCCCAGTACACGGACCCAGTACTTC. Translating gives CASSPTGPSTRTQYF.

This clonotype was counted a few times. The J gene is TRBJ2-1, the V gene TRBV20-1; D gene unclear. The CDR3 runs to 16 residues. The V end was cut by 4 bases, the J end by 0 bases, with 16 bases between. Germline CDR1 reads DFQATT; CDR2 reads SNEGSKA (reference sequence). CDR3 bases: TGCAGTGCTACTTCCGATTCTTTATACTCCTACAATGAGCAGTTCTTC. It translates to CSATSDSLYSYNEQFF.

In its sample, this clonotype was seen a few times. CDR3 DNA sequence: TGTGCCAGCAGCCCATATCGACTAGCGGGAGAAAACGAGCAGTACTTC. This translates into CASSPYRLAGENEQYF. This sequence joins TRBV14 and TRBJ2-5, with TRBD2 matching 12 bases. The J call may be incorrect, as the DNA end agrees better with TRBJ2-7. CDR3 length: 16 residues. Germline CDR1 is SGHDN and CDR2 is FVKESK.

The chain uses TRBV11-2 and TRBJ2-5; the match to TRBD1 covers 9 bases. The CDR3 loop spans 16 amino acids. Unmatched junction bases numbered 12, after V lost 5 bases and J lost 5 bases. CDR1 is SGHAT and CDR2 is FQNNGV in the germline V gene. The DNA for the CDR3 is TGTGCCAGCAGCCCCGGGACAGGGCATCCACCCGAGACCCAGTACTTC. Its protein is CASSPGTGHPPETQYF.

The chain links TRBV6-1 to TRBJ2-1, with no clear D. CDR1 MNHNS and CDR2 SASEGT come from the germline V gene. The CDR3 has 14 residues. Trimming removed 6 bases from V and 10 bases from J, with 19 bases in between. Here the CDR3 reads CASSSPGEGKEQFF. CDR3 coding DNA: TGTGCCAGCAGCTCTCCTGGGGAAGGCAAAGAGCAGTTCTTC.

This clonotype was picked up a small number of times. This chain joins TRBV11-1 and TRBJ1-1; D is uncertain. CDR3 size: 14 residues. Germline V gene sequence: CDR1 SGHAT, CDR2 FQDESV (reference sequence). Trimming took off 2 bases at V and 4 bases at J, with 11 bases between the two ends. CDR3 DNA sequence: TGTGCCAGCAGCTTATCCCTGTCGGGCACTGAAGCTTTCTTT. This translates into CASSLSLSGTEAFF.

J is TRBJ1-1 and V is TRBV5-1; TRBD1 is a possible D gene (6 bases). Trimming took off 0 bases at V and 4 bases at J, with 13 bases between the two ends. Germline V gives CDR1 SGHRS, CDR2 YFSETQ. There are 15 residues in the CDR3. The CDR3 reads CASSLDVVGATEAFF. The CDR3 bases are TGCGCCAGCAGCTTGGATGTGGTGGGGGCCACTGAAGCTTTCTTT.